A single sample gave rise to the 20 T cell receptor beta chains below, sequenced in a study of human T cells and chemical hapten exposure (TCRdb year 2021). The protocol used for the library was RACE. The sequencer was a NextSeq 500. TCRdb trimmed the raw reads at Q25, called clones with MiXCR and kept productive beta chains. Each CDR3 protein gets just one entry, which takes the most common genes and DNA from the rows behind it. This sample gives 380,000 or so distinct CDR3 sequences in total; 4.5% to 5.5% of them show up just once. About 7.7% of the sample lies in the top ten. The time point label here, explained by the study, means: pre-sensitization, week 0. This sample's treatment or condition label indicates: therapeutic diphenylcyclopropenone sensitization with weekly scalp DPC. The sample was whole blood, taken in connection with sensitization to the hapten diphenylcyclopropenone (DPC). Every receptor here comes from a woman aged 18-29 years with alopecia areata. Some clones in this sample may be carry-over from other donors' samples.

The table lists this clonotype with many counts. V usage is TRBV29-1 and J usage is TRBJ1-2; no clear D. V was pared by 0 bases and J by 3 bases, with 20 bases between. Germline CDR1 is SQVTM and CDR2 is ANQGSEA. The CDR3 is made up of 17 amino acids. The DNA of the CDR3 is TGCAGCGTTGAAGATCGATCGGCGGACTTCTTCGACTATGGCTACACCTTC. Translated: CSVEDRSADFFDYGYTF.

A few counts support this clonotype. A much more abundant neighbour one base away suggests this may be a read error. The gene calls are TRBV15 and TRBJ2-1, with D possibly being TRBD2 (5 bases). Germline assignment: CDR1 LNHNV and CDR2 YYDKDF (reference sequence). V was pared by 0 bases and J by 9 bases, with 6 bases between. CDR3 length: 12 residues. The CDR3 here is CATSRDRGEQFF. The CDR3, as DNA: TGTGCCACCAGCAGAGATCGGGGTGAGCAGTTCTTC. Based on the CDR3 plus reference TRBV15 and TRBJ2-1, the full variable domain is DAMVIQNPRYQVTQFGKPVTLSCSQTLNHNVMYWYQQKSSQAPKLLFHYYDKDFNNEADTPDNFQSRRPNTSFCFLDIRSPGLGDTAMYLCATSRDRGEQFFGPGTRLTVL.

With respect to this clonotype: Without the conserved terminal phenylalanine or tryptophan, this CDR3 likely stems from a read error. This chain links TRBV20-1 with TRBJ2-3, with 7 bases identical to TRBD2. CDR3 length equals 14 residues. Germline V gene sequence: CDR1 DFQATT, CDR2 SNEGSKA (reference sequence). Unmatched junction bases numbered 7, after V lost 6 bases and J lost 1 base. The chain's CDR3 is CSAAGLPGTDTQYL. The CDR3 DNA follows: TGCAGTGCCGCGGGACTACCAGGCACAGATACGCAGTATTTA.

This clonotype was observed a single time. This sequence joins TRBV29-1 and TRBJ1-1; D is perhaps TRBD1 (5 bases). Per germline, CDR1 SQVTM and CDR2 ANQGSEA. Deletions cut 6 bases from V and 5 bases from J, with 10 bases between. The CDR3 extends over 11 amino acids. The CDR3 spells CSVGTTTEAFF. CDR3 coding DNA: TGCAGCGTCGGGACCACGACTGAAGCTTTCTTT.

This chain connects TRBV6-2 or TRBV6-3 to TRBJ2-7; D not certain. Trimming took 8 bases from V and 2 from J, leaving 7 bases between them. Per germline, CDR1 MNHEY and CDR2 SVGEGT. The CDR3 is made up of 11 amino acids. CDR3 bases: TGTGCCAGCCGTACTACCTACGAGCAGTACTTC. Residues: CASRTTYEQYF.

This clonotype was recorded many times. The chain combines TRBV27 with TRBJ1-2, with unresolved D. From germline, CDR1 is MNHEY and CDR2 SMNVEV (reference sequence). The CDR3 covers 15 residues. Trimming shortened V by 5 bases and J by 7 bases, and 20 bases separated the two germline ends. CDR3 DNA: TGTGCCAGCAGTCCCTCCGGGAGGGAGGGAGGTGGCTACACCTTC. Protein: CASSPSGREGGGYTF.

In this sample, this clonotype turned up many times. The V gene is TRBV6-2 or TRBV6-3, the J gene TRBJ2-1; 7 bases agree with TRBD1. The germline gives CDR1 MNHEY, CDR2 SVGEGT. The V gene end was trimmed by 5 bases and the J gene end by 3 bases; junction bases not matched to a gene: 10. This CDR3 comprises 16 residues. CDR3 bases: TGTGCCAGCAGTCCCGTCGACAGGGAGATCTACAATGAGCAGTTCTTC. As protein: CASSPVDREIYNEQFF.

This clonotype came up a few times. The chain carries TRBV4-1 and TRBJ1-1, with 8 bases identical to TRBD1. The CDR3 is made up of 14 amino acids. V trimming: 7 bases; J trimming: 0 bases; junction bases outside the gene matches: 4. CDR1 is MGHRA and CDR2 is YSYEKL in the germline V gene. The DNA for the CDR3 is TGCGCCAGCAAGAGGACAGGGCTGAACACTGAAGCTTTCTTT. Amino acid sequence: CASKRTGLNTEAFF.

This clonotype was found many times. The rearrangement uses TRBV11-2 and TRBJ1-1, with D unclear. V lost 3 bases and J lost 0, with 17 bases in between. The V gene's germline CDR1 is SGHAT and CDR2 FQNNGV. This CDR3 comprises 17 residues. The CDR3 spells CASSFLAPAVMNTEAFF. As DNA, the CDR3 is TGTGCCAGCAGCTTCCTGGCCCCAGCGGTGATGAACACTGAAGCTTTCTTT.

This clonotype has just a few counts. The rearrangement uses TRBV7-2 and TRBJ1-6; D ambiguous. The CDR3 loop spans 15 amino acids. Trimming removed 3 bases at V and 5 bases at J, with 11 bases between. The germline gives CDR1 SGHTA, CDR2 FQGNSA. The CDR3 is CASSFRSNNNSPLHF. DNA for the CDR3: TGTGCCAGCAGCTTCCGCTCTAACAATAATTCACCCCTCCACTTT.

This chain uses TRBV4-2 with TRBJ2-1, with TRBD1 as a possible D gene (6 bases). The CDR3 sequence is 14 residues long. The V end lost 0 bases, the J end lost 12 bases, and 15 bases lay between the germline ends. Per the germline V gene, CDR1 is LGHNA and CDR2 is YNFKEQ. The CDR3 region is CASSQEVSQGRQFF. CDR3 nucleotides: TGTGCCAGCAGCCAAGAAGTCTCGCAGGGGAGGCAGTTCTTC.

This clonotype was seen many times. The CDR3 sequence is CASSLVGGGIQETQYF. The CDR3 nucleotides are TGCGCCAGCAGCTTGGTCGGCGGGGGGATCCAAGAGACCCAGTACTTC. The genes are TRBV5-1 and TRBJ2-5; 8 nucleotides match TRBD2. The CDR3 consists of 16 residues. Germline-derived CDR1 and CDR2 are SGHRS and YFSETQ. V lost 0 bases to trimming and J lost 1 base; unmatched junction nucleotides: 5.

This clonotype came up a few times. The chain joins TRBV6-1 to TRBJ1-5, with 7 bases fitting TRBD1. The trim removed 5 bases at V and 1 base at J, leaving 8 bases unmatched. This CDR3 region has 16 residues. The V gene's germline CDR1 is MNHNS and CDR2 SASEGT. The CDR3 DNA follows: TGTGCCAGCAGTTTTATTGGGACAGCAAGCAATCAGCCCCAGCATTTT. Encoded protein: CASSFIGTASNQPQHF.

In this sample, this clonotype turned up many times. The gene calls are TRBV29-1 and TRBJ1-2, with D unresolved. The CDR3 is 14 residues long. The germline V and J ends were trimmed by 1 base and 0 bases, with 9 bases remaining between them. Germline V CDR1 and CDR2: SQVTM, ANQGSEA. This CDR3 reads CSVEGPGANYGYTF. In DNA form, the CDR3 reads TGCAGCGTTGAAGGGCCGGGTGCTAACTATGGCTACACCTTC.

This chain joins TRBV2 and TRBJ2-3, with D tentatively TRBD1 (6 bases). The V and J ends lost 1 base and 2 bases respectively, with 13 bases between them. Germline V lookup: CDR1 SNHLY, CDR2 FYNNEI. The CDR3 extends over 16 amino acids. The CDR3 here is CASSEGDRSITDTQYF. In DNA form, the CDR3 reads TGTGCCAGCAGTGAAGGTGACAGGAGTATCACAGATACGCAGTATTTT.

This clonotype was observed many times. The chain recombines TRBV4-3 with TRBJ2-4; 9 positions match TRBD2. Trimming removed 0 bases from V and 7 bases from J; junction bases left unmatched: 7. This CDR3 contains 16 residues. Germline V gene data show CDR1 as LGHNA and CDR2 as YSLEER. Written as DNA, the CDR3 is TGCGCCAGCAGCCAAGATTGGGGCGGGGGGGCCAACATTCAGTACTTC. Its protein product is CASSQDWGGGANIQYF.

This clonotype appeared a few times. V usage is TRBV20-1 and J usage is TRBJ2-3; 9 bases fit TRBD2. CDR3 length equals 16 residues. The V gene end was trimmed by 6 bases and the J gene end by 3 bases; junction bases not matched to a gene: 13. CDR1 and CDR2 from the germline V gene are DFQATT and SNEGSKA (reference sequence). In DNA form, the CDR3 reads TGCAGTGCCCCCGGTAGGCGGGGGGGTAGTACAGATACGCAGTATTTT. It yields the protein CSAPGRRGGSTDTQYF.

This clonotype was counted many times. The J gene is TRBJ1-5, the V gene TRBV12-3 or TRBV12-4; unclear D gene. The CDR3 extends over 15 amino acids. V dropped 4 bases and J dropped 2 bases, with 12 bases sitting between them. Here the CDR3 reads CASSSLVIGNQPQHF. As DNA, the CDR3 is TGTGCCAGCAGTTCATTAGTTATTGGCAATCAGCCCCAGCATTTT.

The V gene is TRBV18, the J gene TRBJ1-4; D perhaps matches TRBD1 (6 bases). The CDR3 is 13 amino acids. Germline values: CDR1 KGHSH, CDR2 LQKENI. V was trimmed by 6 bases and J by 6 bases, leaving 11 bases between them. The CDR3 here is CASSSDSYEKLFF. DNA of the CDR3: TGTGCCAGCTCGTCGGACAGTTATGAAAAACTGTTTTTT.

The J gene is TRBJ1-2, the V gene TRBV5-5, with TRBD1 as a possible D gene (6 bases). This CDR3 spans 16 amino acids. CDR1 and CDR2 (germline): SGHKS, YYEKEE (reference sequence). V dropped 2 bases and J dropped 3 bases, with 17 bases sitting between them. The CDR3 DNA follows: TGTGCCAGCAGCTTCCATCAGGGGCTTTTGGACTATGGCTACACCTTC. Translated: CASSFHQGLLDYGYTF.